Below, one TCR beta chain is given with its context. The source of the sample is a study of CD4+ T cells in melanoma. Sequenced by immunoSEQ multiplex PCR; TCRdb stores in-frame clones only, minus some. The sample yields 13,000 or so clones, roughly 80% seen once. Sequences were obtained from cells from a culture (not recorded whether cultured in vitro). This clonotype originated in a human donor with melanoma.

For the CDR3, the DNA is TGCGCCAGCAGCCGCCTCCCCCCCCCAGGAGAGACTGAAGCTTTCTTT. The encoded protein is CASSRLPPPGETEAFF. This sequence joins TRBV4-1 and TRBJ1-1; the D is unclear. V lost 4 bases, J lost 5 bases, and 20 bases lay in between. The CDR3 loop spans 16 amino acids. Germline CDR1 and CDR2: MGHRA and YSYEKL.